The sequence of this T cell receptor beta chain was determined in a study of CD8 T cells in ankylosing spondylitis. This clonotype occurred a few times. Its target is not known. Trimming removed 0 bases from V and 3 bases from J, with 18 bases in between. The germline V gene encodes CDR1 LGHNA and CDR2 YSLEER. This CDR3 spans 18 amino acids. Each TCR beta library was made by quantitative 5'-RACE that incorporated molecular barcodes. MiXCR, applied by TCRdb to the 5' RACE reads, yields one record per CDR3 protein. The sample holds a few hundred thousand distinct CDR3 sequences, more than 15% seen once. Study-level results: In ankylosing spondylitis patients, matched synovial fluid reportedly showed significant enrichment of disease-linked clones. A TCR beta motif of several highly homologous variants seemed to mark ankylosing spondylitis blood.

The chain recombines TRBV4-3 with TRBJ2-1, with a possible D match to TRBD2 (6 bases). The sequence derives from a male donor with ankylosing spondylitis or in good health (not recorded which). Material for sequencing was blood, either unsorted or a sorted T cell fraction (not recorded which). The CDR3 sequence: CASSQEAAGGTFYNEQFF. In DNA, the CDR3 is TGCGCCAGCAGCCAAGAGGCCGCGGGCGGGACGTTCTACAATGAGCAGTTCTTC.